The 4 T cell receptor beta chains below come from one sample, sequenced in a study of T cells after yellow fever vaccination. TCRdb redid the calling of the 5' RACE reads with MiXCR, one entry per CDR3 protein. The sample carries hundreds of thousands of distinct CDR3 sequences, roughly 5% recorded once. Specimen: CD4+ T cells sorted from PBMCs, collected on the day of the yellow fever booster vaccination. The receptors shown here come from a man younger than 35 who received the YFV17D yellow fever vaccine.

This sequence joins TRBV7-2 and TRBJ2-7; no reliable D call. The CDR3 extends over 12 amino acids. V dropped 1 base and J dropped 6 bases, with 7 bases sitting between them. Germline assignment: CDR1 SGHTA and CDR2 FQGNSA. The CDR3 coding sequence is TGTGCCAGCAGCTTAGTGGTGGCCGAGCAGTACTTC. It is translated as CASSLVVAEQYF. The full variable domain, its missing parts supplied by reference TRBV7-2 and TRBJ2-7, is GAGVSQSPSNKVTEKGKDVELRCDPISGHTALYWYRQSLGQGLEFLIYFQGNSAPDKSGLPSDRFSAERTGGSVSTLTIQRTQQEDSAVYLCASSLVVAEQYFGPGTRLTVT.

The table lists this clonotype with many counts. V is TRBV7-9 and J is TRBJ2-7, with 8 bases matching TRBD1. The CDR3 length is 12 residues. After removal of 11 bases from V and 2 bases from J, the junction contained 5 bases not matched to a gene. Germline V lookup: CDR1 SEHNR, CDR2 FQNEAQ (reference sequence). In DNA form, the CDR3 reads TGTGCCTCGGGACAGGCCCCCTACGAGCAGTACTTC. It specifies CASGQAPYEQYF.

This clonotype came up many times. The CDR3 nucleotides are TGTGCCAGCAGCTCGGGACTAGCGGTTACCACAGATACGCAGTATTTT. Translating gives CASSSGLAVTTDTQYF. The chain links TRBV11-2 to TRBJ2-3, with TRBD2 identical over 11 bases. The germline CDR1 and CDR2 sequences are SGHAT and FQNNGV. The CDR3 runs 16 residues. Unmatched junction bases numbered 5, after V lost 4 bases and J lost 2 bases. The variable domain in full, with the rest retrieved from reference TRBV11-2 and TRBJ2-3, is EAGVAQSPRYKIIEKRQSVAFWCNPISGHATLYWYQQILGQGPKLLIQFQNNGVVDDSQLPKDRFSAERLKGVDSTLKIQPAKLEDSAVYLCASSSGLAVTTDTQYFGPGTRLTVL.

The chain links TRBV28 to TRBJ2-2; no reliable D call. This CDR3 comprises 14 residues. Germline V CDR1 and CDR2: MDHEN, SYDVKM. V dropped 5 bases and J dropped 0 bases, with 7 bases sitting between them. The CDR3 here is CASSPRSNTGELFF. The CDR3 nucleotides are TGTGCCAGCAGTCCACGTTCGAACACCGGGGAGCTGTTTTTT. The full variable domain, with the rest looked up from reference TRBV28 and TRBJ2-2, is DVKVTQSSRYLVKRTGEKVFLECVQDMDHENMFWYRQDPGLGLRLIYFSYDVKMKEKGDIPEGYSVSREKKERFSLILESASTNQTSMYLCASSPRSNTGELFFGEGSRLTVL.